A selection of T cell receptor beta chains follows, all from one sample in a study of blood T cell repertoires in COVID-19. Clones were read by immunoSEQ multiplex PCR, and TCRdb kept only the in-frame ones, dropping some. The repertoire holds roughly 250,000 clones, about nine tenths seen once, with roughly 12% in the top ten. Sequenced sample: peripheral blood. Source of these receptors: a woman in her thirties with COVID-19, enrolled during active disease. Both conserved end residues are part of each CDR3. The order of the fields is D gene, J gene, clone size, V gene, CDR3 protein, CDR3 DNA. The D gene is left open where the match is weak. The listing skips clone size in some rows; elsewhere it reads once, few, many or a size class.

d_call: TRBD1; j_call: TRBJ1-6; clone_size: -; v_call: TRBV5-1; cdr3_aa: CASSLVGGDSPLHF; cdr3_nt: TGCGCCAGCAGCTTAGTAGGGGGCGACTCACCCCTCCACTTT
d_call: -; j_call: TRBJ1-5; clone_size: -; v_call: TRBV30; cdr3_aa: CAWSVTNSGQPQHF; cdr3_nt: TGTGCCTGGAGTGTAACCAATTCGGGGCAGCCCCAGCATTTT
d_call: -; j_call: TRBJ2-5; clone_size: -; v_call: TRBV5-1; cdr3_aa: CASSLGTPRETQYF; cdr3_nt: TGCGCCAGCAGCTTGGGGACACCGAGGGAGACCCAGTACTTC
d_call: TRBD1; j_call: TRBJ1-1; clone_size: -; v_call: TRBV18; cdr3_aa: CASSDRVEAEAFF; cdr3_nt: TGTGCCAGCTCTGACAGGGTTGAGGCTGAAGCTTTCTTT
d_call: -; j_call: TRBJ1-2; clone_size: -; v_call: TRBV7-8; cdr3_aa: CASSLESRSYGYTF; cdr3_nt: TGTGCCAGCAGCTTAGAATCCAGAAGCTATGGCTACACCTTC
d_call: -; j_call: TRBJ1-2; clone_size: -; v_call: TRBV5-1; cdr3_aa: CASSLRQADGYTF; cdr3_nt: TGCGCCAGCAGCTTGCGACAGGCCGATGGCTACACCTTC
d_call: -; j_call: TRBJ2-7; clone_size: -; v_call: TRBV19; cdr3_aa: CASSSGTLSEQYF; cdr3_nt: TGTGCCAGTAGTTCTGGGACTCTTTCCGAGCAGTACTTC
d_call: TRBD1; j_call: TRBJ2-5; clone_size: once; v_call: TRBV11-2; cdr3_aa: CASSLGTGSETQYF; cdr3_nt: TGTGCCAGCAGCTTAGGGACAGGATCAGAGACCCAGTACTTC
d_call: TRBD2; j_call: TRBJ2-1; clone_size: -; v_call: TRBV5-4; cdr3_aa: CASRSAGTSGGLYNEQFF; cdr3_nt: TGTGCCAGCAGATCCGCCGGGACTAGCGGGGGGTTATACAATGAGCAGTTCTTC
d_call: TRBD2; j_call: TRBJ2-1; clone_size: few; v_call: TRBV19; cdr3_aa: CASTSGTSGYNEQFF; cdr3_nt: TGTGCCAGTACCTCCGGGACTAGCGGTTACAATGAGCAGTTCTTC
d_call: -; j_call: TRBJ1-1; clone_size: -; v_call: TRBV19; cdr3_aa: CASSILPGSNTEAFF; cdr3_nt: TGTGCCAGTAGTATCCTACCAGGTTCGAACACTGAAGCTTTCTTT
d_call: -; j_call: TRBJ2-7; clone_size: -; v_call: TRBV6-5; cdr3_aa: CASREGGTYEQYF; cdr3_nt: TGTGCCAGCAGAGAGGGGGGGACCTACGAGCAGTACTTC
d_call: TRBD2; j_call: TRBJ2-1; clone_size: -; v_call: TRBV10-1; cdr3_aa: CASSESAGGPGNEQFF; cdr3_nt: TGCGCCAGCAGTGAGTCCGCGGGGGGGCCGGGTAATGAGCAGTTCTTC
d_call: -; j_call: TRBJ1-1; clone_size: -; v_call: TRBV28; cdr3_aa: CASSLDVPGGAFF; cdr3_nt: TGTGCCAGCAGCCTGGACGTCCCGGGGGGGGCTTTCTTT
d_call: -; j_call: TRBJ2-3; clone_size: -; v_call: TRBV12-3/TRBV12-4; cdr3_aa: CASSGAHTQYF; cdr3_nt: TGTGCCAGCAGTGGAGCTCATACGCAGTATTTT
d_call: -; j_call: TRBJ2-7; clone_size: few; v_call: TRBV27; cdr3_aa: CASQWAGRYPSEQYF; cdr3_nt: TGTGCCAGTCAGTGGGCAGGCCGATATCCGTCCGAGCAGTACTTC
d_call: TRBD1; j_call: TRBJ1-4; clone_size: once; v_call: TRBV6-5; cdr3_aa: CASRTGQGTEKLFF; cdr3_nt: TGTGCCAGCAGGACGGGACAGGGAACTGAAAAACTGTTTTTT
d_call: -; j_call: TRBJ1-2; clone_size: -; v_call: TRBV7-9; cdr3_aa: CASSPLERHSYTF; cdr3_nt: TGTGCCAGCAGCCCTCTCGAGAGACATAGCTACACCTTC
d_call: -; j_call: TRBJ1-5; clone_size: once; v_call: TRBV10-1; cdr3_aa: CASSEGRQQPQHF; cdr3_nt: TGCGCCAGCAGTGAGGGCAGGCAGCAGCCCCAGCATTTT
d_call: TRBD2; j_call: TRBJ2-5; clone_size: -; v_call: TRBV2; cdr3_aa: CASCGGDQETQYF; cdr3_nt: TGTGCCAGCTGCGGGGGGGACCAAGAGACCCAGTACTTC
d_call: -; j_call: TRBJ1-2; clone_size: -; v_call: TRBV28; cdr3_aa: CASSLSGYGYTF; cdr3_nt: TGTGCCAGCAGTTTGTCGGGCTATGGCTACACCTTC
d_call: -; j_call: TRBJ1-4; clone_size: -; v_call: TRBV6-5; cdr3_aa: CASSYSRGWVKLFF; cdr3_nt: TGTGCCAGCAGTTACTCGAGAGGTTGGGTAAAACTGTTTTTT
d_call: -; j_call: TRBJ2-1; clone_size: few; v_call: TRBV27; cdr3_aa: CASSPPTGYNEQFF; cdr3_nt: TGTGCCAGCAGTCCGCCGACGGGCTACAATGAGCAGTTCTTC
d_call: -; j_call: TRBJ1-1; clone_size: -; v_call: TRBV5-3; cdr3_aa: CARSLRGSGTEAFF; cdr3_nt: TGTGCCAGAAGCTTGAGGGGTTCAGGCACTGAAGCTTTCTTT
d_call: -; j_call: TRBJ2-7; clone_size: -; v_call: TRBV6-1; cdr3_aa: CASSEGWDSGYEQYF; cdr3_nt: TGTGCCAGCAGTGAAGGGTGGGACTCTGGCTACGAGCAGTACTTC
d_call: TRBD1; j_call: TRBJ1-1; clone_size: -; v_call: TRBV27; cdr3_aa: CASRDRVTEAFF; cdr3_nt: TGTGCCAGCAGAGACAGGGTCACTGAAGCTTTCTTT
d_call: -; j_call: TRBJ1-4; clone_size: once; v_call: TRBV19; cdr3_aa: CASYGALFATNEKLFF; cdr3_nt: TGTGCCAGTTACGGAGCGTTATTTGCAACTAATGAAAAACTGTTTTTT
d_call: -; j_call: TRBJ2-3; clone_size: once; v_call: TRBV23-1; cdr3_aa: CASSHPPQGTDTQYF; cdr3_nt: TGCGCCAGCAGTCATCCTCCCCAGGGGACGGATACGCAGTATTTT
d_call: TRBD1; j_call: TRBJ1-5; clone_size: few; v_call: TRBV2; cdr3_aa: CASSSERTGAGQPQHF; cdr3_nt: TGTGCCAGCAGCAGTGAACGCACAGGGGCGGGTCAGCCCCAGCATTTT
d_call: -; j_call: TRBJ2-1; clone_size: once; v_call: TRBV4-2; cdr3_aa: CASSQDRETYNEQFF; cdr3_nt: TGTGCCAGCAGCCAAGACCGGGAAACCTACAATGAGCAGTTCTTC
d_call: -; j_call: TRBJ2-7; clone_size: medium-sized; v_call: TRBV5-1; cdr3_aa: CASSWKKVPEGRFLEQYF; cdr3_nt: TGCGCCAGCAGCTGGAAAAAGGTACCGGAGGGACGGTTTCTCGAGCAGTACTTC
d_call: -; j_call: TRBJ2-5; clone_size: few; v_call: TRBV2; cdr3_aa: CASCEDSPPETQYF; cdr3_nt: TGTGCCAGCTGCGAGGACTCACCCCCAGAGACCCAGTACTTC
d_call: TRBD1; j_call: TRBJ1-2; clone_size: -; v_call: TRBV3-1/TRBV3-2; cdr3_aa: CASSPDRGPYGYTF; cdr3_nt: TGTGCCAGCAGCCCCGACAGGGGGCCCTATGGCTACACCTTC